The 23 T cell receptor beta chains given below trace back to one sample, sequenced in a study of blood T cell repertoires in COVID-19 (dated by TCRdb to 2020 to 2021). Preparation of the library involved the immunoSEQ multiplex PCR assay. The table comes from immuneACCESS by way of TCRdb, which keeps in-frame sequences with V and J called. Part of the clones is missing from these tables; in studies checked, under half for an unresolved V gene and the rest for unknown reasons. In this sample the table shows about half a million clones, around 85% of which occur a single time. The ten largest clones represent more than 3% of the sample. Sequenced material: peripheral blood. The receptors here all came from a human donor in a cohort sampled during active COVID-19.

The rearrangement uses TRBV5-1 and TRBJ2-7, with D maybe TRBD2 (5 bases). The V end was cut by 6 bases, the J end by 6 bases, with 19 bases between. The CDR3 has 14 amino acids. CDR1 is SGHRS, CDR2 YFSETQ, per germline. The CDR3 coding sequence is TGCGCCAGCATGGCCGGTAGCGATCCCCTCGAGCAGTACTTC. Protein: CASMAGSDPLEQYF. The full variable domain, in which reference TRBV5-1 and TRBJ2-7 provide the parts outside the CDR3, is KAGVTQTPRYLIKTRGQQVTLSCSPISGHRSVSWYQQTPGQGLQFLFEYFSETQRNKGNFPGRFSGRQFSNSRSEMNVSTLELGDSALYLCASMAGSDPLEQYFGPGTRLTVT.

In regard to this clone: The junction and the germline gene differ at one end; a read error may be behind it. V usage is TRBV3-1 (or the pseudogene TRBV3-2) and J usage is TRBJ1-5; weak D call: TRBD1 (5 bases). Germline V gives CDR1 LGHDT, CDR2 YNNKEL (reference sequence). The CDR3 consists of 14 residues. The DNA for the CDR3 is TGTGCCAGCAGTCAAGCAGGGAACAATCAGCCCCAGCATTTT. As protein: CASSQAGNNQPQHF.

This clone was detected only once. CDR3 nucleotides: TGTGCCAGCAGCAATAGGGACACCTTCTTTTCTAGAGGCTACACCTTC. Its protein product is CASSNRDTFFSRGYTF. The chain is built from TRBV9 and TRBJ1-2; maybe TRBD1 (6 bases). The CDR3 spans 16 residues. V was clipped by 4 bases and J by 8 bases, with 24 bases between them. The V gene's germline CDR1 is SGDLS and CDR2 YYNGEE. Together with reference TRBV9 and TRBJ1-2, the CDR3 gives the full variable domain: DSGVTQTPKHLITATGQRVTLRCSPRSGDLSVYWYQQSLDQGLQFLIQYYNGEERAKGNILERFSAQQFPDLHSELNLSSLELGDSALYFCASSNRDTFFSRGYTFGSGTRLTVV.

Written as DNA, the CDR3 is TGTGCCAGCAGTCAAGGATCGGGACTAGCGGCACCAGAGACCCAGTACTTC. Its translation is CASSQGSGLAAPETQYF. This chain links TRBV27 with TRBJ2-5, with 11 bases that match TRBD2. The V gene's germline CDR1 is MNHEY and CDR2 SMNVEV (reference sequence). Trimming took 5 bases from V and 4 from J; bases not matched to a gene: 12. There are 17 residues in the CDR3.

This chain joins TRBV9 and TRBJ2-1; weak D call: TRBD1 (6 bases). CDR1 and CDR2 (germline): SGDLS, YYNGEE. This CDR3 region has 18 residues. The ends were cut back, 4 bases at V and 1 base at J, with 21 bases in the middle. In DNA form, the CDR3 reads TGTGCCAGCAGCTCCCAACCTAGGGGGATTGGATCCTACAATGAGCAGTTCTTC. The encoded protein is CASSSQPRGIGSYNEQFF.

The chain uses TRBV7-9 and TRBJ2-5; D perhaps matches TRBD2 (7 bases). This CDR3 region has 14 residues. CDR1 is SEHNR, CDR2 FQNEAQ, per germline (reference sequence). V was trimmed by 5 bases and J by 2 bases, leaving 12 bases between them. The CDR3 region is CASSAGAVQETQYF. CDR3 nucleotide sequence: TGTGCCAGCAGCGCGGGGGCGGTTCAAGAGACCCAGTACTTC.

CDR3 sequence reads: CASSDSRDDTDTQYF. The CDR3 bases are TGTGCCAGCAGTGACTCTCGCGATGATACAGATACGCAGTATTTT. The genes are TRBV6-4 and TRBJ2-3; D is ambiguous. Trimming took 0 bases from V and 3 from J, leaving 10 bases between them. The CDR3 is 15 residues long. The germline CDR1 and CDR2 sequences are MRHNA and SNTAGT.

V usage is TRBV6-5 and J usage is TRBJ1-1; D is perhaps TRBD1 (5 bases). The CDR3 loop spans 13 amino acids. Germline V gene data show CDR1 as MNHEY and CDR2 as SVGAGI. The V end lost 5 bases, the J end lost 8 bases, and 15 bases lay between the germline ends. As DNA, the CDR3 is TGTGCCAGCAGTATGGCTAGGACAAGCGAAGCTTTCTTT. This encodes CASSMARTSEAFF.

The J gene is TRBJ2-5, the V gene TRBV30, with D possibly matching TRBD2 (5 bases). V was pared by 3 bases and J by 4 bases, with 24 bases between. Germline V gene sequence: CDR1 GTSNPN, CDR2 SVGIG (reference sequence). This CDR3 region has 17 residues. Here the CDR3 DNA reads TGTGCCTGGAGCGACCCTTTATCCGCCGATGGAGGAGAGACCCAGTACTTC. This translates into CAWSDPLSADGGETQYF.

This chain joins TRBV6-5 and TRBJ1-3, with 9 bases aligning to TRBD1. Germline lookup yields CDR1 MNHEY and CDR2 SVGAGI. This CDR3 has 14 residues. V lost 2 bases and J lost 8; bases outside the gene matches: 4. In nucleotides, the CDR3 is TGTGCCAGCAGTTACGTACAGGGGGCGGACACCATATATTTT. Encoded protein: CASSYVQGADTIYF.

This rearrangement joins TRBV5-8 to TRBJ1-2; 7 bases align to TRBD1. V lost 3 bases to trimming and J lost 4 bases; unmatched junction nucleotides: 9. The CDR3 length is 15 residues. CDR1 and CDR2 from the germline V gene are SGHTS and YDEGEE. CDR3 residues: CASSSGQLQFYGYTF. The CDR3 nucleotides are TGTGCCAGCAGCTCGGGACAGCTCCAATTCTATGGCTACACCTTC. Filled out from reference TRBV5-8 and TRBJ1-2, the complete variable domain reads EAGVTQSPTHLIKTRGQQATLRCSPISGHTSVYWYQQALGLGLQFLLWYDEGEERNRGNFPPRFSGRQFPNYSSELNVNALELEDSALYLCASSSGQLQFYGYTFGSGTRLTVV.

Written as DNA, the CDR3 is TGTGCCAGCTCACCACTAGGACAGGGGAACTATGGCTACACCTTC. This codes for CASSPLGQGNYGYTF. The rearrangement links TRBV18 to TRBJ1-2, with 9 positions matching TRBD1. Germline lookup yields CDR1 KGHSH and CDR2 LQKENI. With V trimmed by 1 base and J by 2 bases, 2 bases remained unmatched. This CDR3 has 15 amino acids.

The chain combines TRBV10-3 with TRBJ1-1; no definite D call. Trimming removed 8 bases at V and 3 bases at J, with 4 bases between. CDR1 and CDR2 (germline): ENHRY, SYGVKD. This CDR3 is 10 amino acids long. The CDR3 loop is CAIADTEAFF. The CDR3 DNA reads as TGTGCCATCGCAGACACTGAAGCTTTCTTT.

Here the CDR3 DNA reads TGCGCCAGCAGCTCGGGCTGGACAGGGGGCGGAATGATTGCAACTAATGAAAAACTGTTTTTT. Its translation is CASSSGWTGGGMIATNEKLFF. The chain combines TRBV5-1 with TRBJ1-4; 11 bases agree with TRBD1. CDR1 and CDR2 from the germline V gene are SGHRS and YFSETQ. V was clipped by 3 bases and J by 0 bases; unmatched bases: 16. The CDR3 totals 21 residues.

This chain joins TRBV7-9 and TRBJ1-2; 7 bases are shared with TRBD1. Looked up from germline, CDR1 is SEHNR and CDR2 is FQNEAQ (reference sequence). V was clipped by 7 bases and J by 4 bases; unmatched bases: 15. The CDR3 is 16 residues long. CDR3 nucleotides: TGTGCCAGCACCACCCTCGATGAGGGGGCTGGCTATGGCTACACCTTC. Encoded protein: CASTTLDEGAGYGYTF. The complete variable domain, with remaining parts taken from reference TRBV7-9 and TRBJ1-2, reads DTGVSQNPRHKITKRGQNVTFRCDPISEHNRLYWYRQTLGQGPEFLTYFQNEAQLEKSRLLSDRFSAERPKGSFSTLEIQRTEQGDSAMYLCASTTLDEGAGYGYTFGSGTRLTVV.

The J gene is TRBJ1-1, the V gene TRBV28; D is possibly TRBD1 (6 bases). The CDR3 loop spans 14 amino acids. In germline, CDR1 is MDHEN, CDR2 SYDVKM. The V end was cut by 5 bases, the J end by 0 bases, with 10 bases between. CDR3 in amino acids: CASSPHRVNTEAFF. The CDR3 DNA sequence: TGTGCCAGCAGTCCGCACAGGGTGAACACTGAAGCTTTCTTT.

V usage is TRBV5-1 and J usage is TRBJ1-2; TRBD1 is a possible D gene (6 bases). CDR3 length: 15 residues. Germline V gene lookup returns CDR1 SGHRS and CDR2 YFSETQ. Trimming pared 4 bases from V and 0 bases from J, leaving 13 bases between. The CDR3 DNA follows: TGCGCCAGCAGCCCCGGACAGCGTTCTAACTATGGCTACACCTTC. It yields the protein CASSPGQRSNYGYTF.

Only one count was recorded for this clone. Other nucleotide sequences in the sample specify the same CDR3. The CDR3 nucleotides are TGTGCCAGCAGCTTATCGGAGGGCACTGAAGCTTTCTTT. Its protein product is CASSLSEGTEAFF. V and J are TRBV7-3 and TRBJ1-1, with D hard to call. V was pared by 2 bases and J by 4 bases, with 8 bases between. The germline V gene has CDR1 SGHTA and CDR2 FQGTGA. The CDR3 is 13 amino acids.

The rearrangement uses TRBV28 and TRBJ1-6, with 10 bases that match TRBD1. V was pared by 6 bases and J by 7 bases, with 9 bases of the junction left unmatched. Germline V lookup: CDR1 MDHEN, CDR2 SYDVKM. CDR3 length: 16 amino acids. CDR3 sequence (DNA): TGTGCCAGCAGCATTACCGGGACAGGGGTAAATTCACCCCTCCACTTT. It specifies CASSITGTGVNSPLHF.

This chain joins TRBV7-6 and TRBJ1-3, with unresolved D. This CDR3 spans 15 amino acids. V lost 6 bases to trimming and J lost 0 bases, with 12 bases between them. The germline CDR1 and CDR2 sequences are SGHVS and FNYEAQ. The CDR3 bases are TGTGCCAGCAGGCCTACAGCCAACTCTGGAAACACCATATATTTT. This codes for CASRPTANSGNTIYF.

This clone was seen once. The chain has TRBV5-4 and TRBJ1-1, with TRBD1 matching 9 bases. The V gene's germline CDR1 is SGHNT and CDR2 YYREEE (reference sequence). This CDR3 is built from 14 residues. V lost 0 bases and J lost 4; bases outside the gene matches: 1. In nucleotides, the CDR3 is TGTGCCAGCAGCTTGGGGGACAGGGCCACTGAAGCTTTCTTT. Its translation is CASSLGDRATEAFF.

The chain uses TRBV24-1 and TRBJ2-3; 9 nucleotides match TRBD2. The CDR3 runs 14 residues. With V trimmed by 6 bases and J by 4 bases, 4 bases remained unmatched. CDR1 and CDR2 from the germline V gene are KGHDR and SFDVKD. The CDR3 DNA reads TGTGCCACCAGTAATAGCGGGAGTGCAGATACGCAGTATTTT. Translation gives CATSNSGSADTQYF.

The genes are TRBV18 and TRBJ2-1; 9 bases map to TRBD2. Unmatched junction bases numbered 8, after V lost 3 bases and J lost 8 bases. This CDR3 contains 15 residues. Germline CDR1 is KGHSH and CDR2 is LQKENI. CDR3: CASSPSGGRVHEQFF. DNA of the CDR3: TGTGCCAGCTCACCGTCGGGCGGGAGGGTTCATGAGCAGTTCTTC.